The clone carrying this T cell receptor beta chain occurred many times. What it binds is unknown. Germline and junction disagree at one end, which may indicate a read error. Some clones are missing from TCRdb's copy, which holds only in-frame ones; the method was immunoSEQ multiplex PCR. This table has about 15,000 clones, around three fifths appearing once. This CDR3 has 16 residues. CDR1 is SNHLY and CDR2 is FYNNEI in the germline V gene. The entry originates in a study of radiation and T cells in renal cell carcinoma. Treatment indicated: 15 Gy SBRT to primary tumor, nephrectomy 4 weeks later. Study-wide findings and caveats: Sampling covered only about 1 g of each tumor. Top tumor clonotypes rose in blood 2 weeks post-radiation, then contracted. Compared with controls, irradiated tumors showed greater TCR clonality. Irradiated tumors held more dominant CDR3 motifs than control tumors.

The chain is built from TRBV2 and TRBJ2-1; 9 bases agree with TRBD2. The sequence was obtained from a woman aged 70-85 years with renal cell carcinoma. The material sequenced was tumor tissue, taken from a patient whose treatment included radiotherapy and nephrectomy. CDR3 in amino acids: CASREGSSGATMGQFF. CDR3 nucleotides: TGTGCCAGCAGAGAAGGTTCTAGCGGGGCTACAATGGGGCAGTTCTTC.